This entry lists 2 T cell receptor beta chains sequenced from one sample in a study of beta chain features in type 1 diabetes. Overall study results and limits: Researchers report that Type 1 diabetes patients had moderately but significantly shorter TCRB CDR3s across all four CD4+ subsets.

The antigens for these receptors are not known. Reverse transcribing all isolated RNA meant expressed TCRB transcripts were sequenced. The repertoire was sequenced with immunoSEQ multiplex PCR; TCRdb's copy has only in-frame clones and lacks some. The table includes hundreds of thousands of clones, around 15% detected once. Specimen: naive CD4+ T cells from blood. Receptors were obtained from a man aged 18 to 30 with type 1 diabetes.

The chain combines TRBV30 with TRBJ2-6, with 7 bases aligning to TRBD1. CDR1 and CDR2 (germline): GTSNPN, SVGIG (reference sequence). The V segment lost 1 base and the J segment 2 bases; nucleotides outside the gene matches: 2. CDR3 length equals 15 residues. This CDR3 is CAWSGDRAGANVLTF. CDR3 nucleotide sequence: TGTGCCTGGAGTGGAGACAGGGCTGGGGCCAACGTCCTGACTTTC.

The V gene is TRBV28, the J gene TRBJ1-3, with 9 nucleotides matching TRBD1. The CDR3 covers 16 residues. Germline CDR1 reads MDHEN; CDR2 reads SYDVKM. The V segment lost 5 bases and the J segment 0 bases; nucleotides outside the gene matches: 5. The CDR3 DNA reads TGTGCCAGCAGTCCGGGACAGGGAGACTCTGGAAACACCATATATTTT. It yields the protein CASSPGQGDSGNTIYF.